Following are 5 T cell receptor beta chains from one sample sequenced in a study of blood T cell repertoires in COVID-19. The data were produced by immunoSEQ multiplex PCR, yet TCRdb's version contains in-frame clones alone and is incomplete. The repertoire holds 120,000 or so clones, with 88% as singletons. Sequencing was done on a sample of peripheral blood. These receptors were collected from a man aged 50 to 60 with acute or convalescent COVID-19.

The rearrangement uses TRBV11-2 and TRBJ1-2; D is ambiguous. The germline CDR1 and CDR2 sequences are SGHAT and FQNNGV. This CDR3 is built from 13 residues. V shed 5 bases and J shed 6 bases, with 13 bases lying between them. The CDR3 nucleotides are TGTGCCAGCAGCCCTTTCCTCGGGGATGGCTACACCTTC. The encoded protein is CASSPFLGDGYTF. Using reference TRBV11-2 and TRBJ1-2 for the parts outside the CDR3, the full variable domain is EAGVAQSPRYKIIEKRQSVAFWCNPISGHATLYWYQQILGQGPKLLIQFQNNGVVDDSQLPKDRFSAERLKGVDSTLKIQPAKLEDSAVYLCASSPFLGDGYTFGSGTRLTVV.

The genes are TRBV23-1 and TRBJ2-2, with TRBD2 matching over 8 bases. TRBV23-1 has ORF status, its function being uncertain. This CDR3 comprises 17 residues. Unmatched junction bases numbered 3, after V lost 0 bases and J lost 0 bases. CDR3 residues: CASSQSGTRPNTGELFF. CDR3 coding DNA: TGCGCCAGCAGTCAATCGGGGACTAGGCCGAACACCGGGGAGCTGTTTTTT.

The V call is TRBV5-6, the J call TRBJ2-2, with a tentative D call TRBD1 (5 bases). Looked up from germline, CDR1 is SGHDT and CDR2 is YYEEEE. Trimming removed 3 bases from V and 8 bases from J, with 14 bases in between. The CDR3 extends over 14 amino acids. CDR3 region: CASSYWGLQGELFF. CDR3 sequence (DNA): TGTGCCAGCAGCTACTGGGGCCTACAGGGGGAGCTGTTTTTT.

This chain connects TRBV15 to TRBJ1-6, with TRBD1 identical over 7 bases. The V segment lost 5 bases and the J segment 5 bases; nucleotides outside the gene matches: 6. CDR1 and CDR2 from the germline V gene are LNHNV and YYDKDF (reference sequence). CDR3 size: 15 residues. The CDR3 coding sequence is TGTGCCACCAGCGGGTACAGGGGTGATAATTCACCCCTCCACTTT. Its translation is CATSGYRGDNSPLHF.

The table lists this clone with a count of one. The V gene is TRBV6-1, the J gene TRBJ2-5, with a weak D call TRBD1 (5 bases). CDR3 length equals 13 residues. Germline V gene sequence: CDR1 MNHNS, CDR2 SASEGT. Trimming took off 2 bases at V and 5 bases at J, with 9 bases between the two ends. The CDR3 nucleotides are TGTGCCAGCAGTGAAAAGGGGCGGGAGACCCAGTACTTC. Its protein is CASSEKGRETQYF.